This T cell receptor (beta chain) was sequenced for a study of identical twins. This clonotype showed up just a few times. Its antigen remains unknown. A template switching step contributed a universal primer site, while unique molecular identifiers were present in the cDNA. TCRdb redid the calling of the 5' RACE reads with MiXCR, one entry per CDR3 protein. Of 700,000 or so distinct CDR3 sequences listed, more than 6.5% were seen once; the top ten hold around 0.95%. Broader study findings: Zero-insertion analyses were open to partial confounding by invariant MAIT and iNKT cells. Models, which agreed with sharing between unrelated individuals, nonetheless underestimated the out-of-frame TCR alpha sharing seen in monozygotic twins. The abundant beta clonotypes from cord blood had fewer insertions, and memory repertoires had none of this.

The CDR3 has 14 amino acids. V lost 8 bases to trimming and J lost 5 bases; unmatched junction nucleotides: 7. These records were also assigned to another study, of yellow fever vaccine responses in identical twins.

The J gene is TRBJ2-3, the V gene TRBV12-3 or TRBV12-4; 10 bases line up with TRBD1. Specimen: PBMCs. This receptor was obtained from a woman younger than 30 in good health. Here the CDR3 reads CASGRQGAVDTQYF. The CDR3 nucleotides are TGTGCCAGCGGACGACAGGGGGCCGTAGATACGCAGTATTTT.